A single sample is the source of the 32 T cell receptor beta chains below, sequenced in a study of long-term antiretroviral therapy in people with HIV. An immunoSEQ assay, version v3.0, was performed at survey level. The assay was immunoSEQ multiplex PCR, and TCRdb's table has in-frame clones only and misses some. This sample has about 16,000 clones; roughly 80% occur once, and the top ten carry more than 14%. The specimen was unsorted PBMCs, collected less than 1.3 years before starting antiretroviral therapy. Every receptor here comes from a man between 25 and 39 years old with HIV.

This clone came up once. The chain carries TRBV11-2 and TRBJ2-7, with a tentative D call TRBD1 (6 bases). The V gene's germline CDR1 is SGHAT and CDR2 FQNNGV. The CDR3 covers 15 residues. The V and J ends lost 4 bases and 4 bases respectively, with 17 bases between them. The CDR3 protein is CASSSPPGVVYEQYF. The CDR3 coding sequence is TGTGCCAGCAGCTCCCCGCCAGGGGTTGTTTACGAGCAGTACTTC.

The chain has TRBV2 and TRBJ2-7; 7 positions agree with TRBD1. CDR1 SNHLY and CDR2 FYNNEI come from the germline V gene. Trimming at V came to 6 bases and at J to 0 bases, leaving 5 bases not matched to a gene. This CDR3 is built from 14 residues. DNA of the CDR3: TGTGCCAGCAGGGAGACAGGGAACTCCTACGAGCAGTACTTC. Protein sequence: CASRETGNSYEQYF.

CDR3 in DNA: TGTGCCAGCAACCAGGGGGGCACAGATACGCAGTATTTT. This gives the protein CASNQGGTDTQYF. V gene TRBV2 combines with J gene TRBJ2-3, with 7 nucleotides matching TRBD1. The CDR3 totals 13 residues. CDR1 is SNHLY, CDR2 FYNNEI, per germline. V gave up 7 bases and J gave up 1 base; unmatched junction bases: 2.

The chain has TRBV6-5 and TRBJ2-7; D is tentatively TRBD1 or TRBD2 (5 bases each). The CDR3 is made up of 15 amino acids. The germline V gene has CDR1 MNHEY and CDR2 SVGAGI. V shed 5 bases and J shed 6 bases, with 20 bases lying between them. The CDR3, as DNA: TGTGCCAGCAGTGGAGGACAAACACAAATTTCCGAGCAGTACTTC. Translating it yields CASSGGQTQISEQYF.

The rearrangement links TRBV4-3 to TRBJ2-2; D gene ambiguous. Trimming cost V 0 bases and J 2 bases, with 10 bases left between them. The CDR3 is made up of 16 amino acids. Germline CDR1 reads LGHNA; CDR2 reads YSLEER. The CDR3 here is CASSQEARVNTGELFF. The CDR3 nucleotides are TGCGCCAGCAGCCAAGAGGCCAGAGTAAACACCGGGGAGCTGTTTTTT.

This rearrangement joins TRBV12-5 to TRBJ1-5, with D possibly TRBD1 on 6 matching bases. The CDR3 has 13 amino acids. Trimming pared 7 bases from V and 6 bases from J, leaving 13 bases between. Germline values: CDR1 LGHNT, CDR2 FRNRAP. The CDR3 coding sequence is TGTGCTAGTGCCCGAGGGGGTTTTCAGCCCCAGCATTTT. Translation gives CASARGGFQPQHF.

The V call is TRBV30, the J call TRBJ2-7; 7 bases are a match to TRBD1. Germline assignment: CDR1 GTSNPN and CDR2 SVGIG (reference sequence). With 5 bases clipped from V and 1 base from J, the junction kept 11 bases outside the gene matches. The CDR3 totals 15 residues. CDR3 loop: CAWCGDRVQSYEQYF. The CDR3 region has the DNA TGTGCCTGGTGCGGTGACAGGGTGCAATCCTACGAGCAGTACTTC. The whole variable domain, remainder taken from reference TRBV30 and TRBJ2-7, is SQTIHQWPATLVQPVGSPLSLECTVEGTSNPNLYWYRQAAGRGLQLLFYSVGIGQISSEVPQNLSASRPQDRQFILSSKKLLLSDSGFYLCAWCGDRVQSYEQYFGPGTRLTVT.

This chain uses TRBV5-5 with TRBJ2-5, with D tentatively TRBD2 (6 bases). The V end lost 2 bases, the J end lost 3 bases, and 14 bases lay between the germline ends. Germline CDR1 SGHKS, CDR2 YYEKEE (reference sequence). The CDR3 covers 15 residues. CDR3 DNA: TGTGCCAGCAGCTTTGAAGGACTACTAAAAGAGACCCAGTACTTC. Its translation is CASSFEGLLKETQYF.

This clone has only a few counts. J is TRBJ1-6 and V is TRBV18, with unresolved D. V was cut by 0 bases and J by 6 bases, with 18 bases left in between. The CDR3 covers 18 residues. The germline CDR1 and CDR2 sequences are KGHSH and LQKENI. CDR3 sequence: CASSPPLEGRTSNSPLHF. The CDR3 bases are TGTGCCAGCTCACCACCGTTGGAGGGCAGAACCTCTAATTCACCCCTCCACTTT.

This clone was picked up a small number of times. The chain links TRBV5-5 to TRBJ1-2; the D is unclear. The CDR3 consists of 13 residues. Germline CDR1 and CDR2: SGHKS and YYEKEE (reference sequence). The ends were cut back, 1 base at V and 8 bases at J, with 12 bases in the middle. The CDR3 here is CASSLRSRVGYTF. In DNA form, the CDR3 reads TGTGCCAGCAGCTTGAGATCCCGGGTGGGCTACACCTTC.

V gene TRBV2 combines with J gene TRBJ2-1; possible D gene TRBD1, 5 bases. The CDR3 totals 13 residues. Trimming took 4 bases from V and 5 from J, leaving 9 bases between them. CDR1 is SNHLY, CDR2 FYNNEI, per germline. The DNA for the CDR3 is TGTGCCAGCAGTGTGGACAAGAACAATGAGCAGTTCTTC. Protein sequence: CASSVDKNNEQFF. Looking up the rest from reference TRBV2 and TRBJ2-1 gives the full variable domain: EPEVTQTPSHQVTQMGQEVILRCVPISNHLYFYWYRQILGQKVEFLVSFYNNEISEKSEIFDDQFSVERPDGSNFTLKIRSTKLEDSAMYFCASSVDKNNEQFFGPGTRLTVL.

In this sample, this clone turned up once. The CDR3 loop is CASEGMDTEAFF. In nucleotides, the CDR3 is TGTGCCAGCGAGGGGATGGACACTGAAGCTTTCTTT. V and J are TRBV2 and TRBJ1-1, with a weak D call TRBD1 (5 bases). Germline CDR1 is SNHLY and CDR2 is FYNNEI. Trimming left V 8 bases short and J 3 bases short, with 10 bases between. The CDR3 loop spans 12 amino acids.

The J gene is TRBJ1-2, the V gene TRBV5-1, with D possibly TRBD1 on 5 matching bases. CDR1 and CDR2 from the germline V gene are SGHRS and YFSETQ. V was shortened by 2 bases and J by 7 bases, with 12 bases between the two germline ends. The CDR3 consists of 13 residues. CDR3 in amino acids: CASSFIARAGYTF. For the CDR3, the DNA is TGCGCCAGCAGCTTCATTGCCAGGGCTGGCTACACCTTC.

This clone has more than one count but fewer than ten. The rearrangement joins TRBV2 to TRBJ2-1; 7 positions agree with TRBD2. The CDR3 spans 16 residues. The germline gives CDR1 SNHLY, CDR2 FYNNEI. The V and J ends lost 3 bases and 3 bases, in that order; junction bases with no gene match: 8. CDR3 loop: CASSDGAGVGYNEQFF. The CDR3 nucleotides read TGTGCCAGCAGTGATGGTGCGGGAGTAGGCTACAATGAGCAGTTCTTC.

This sequence joins TRBV11-2 and TRBJ2-3, with D tentatively TRBD2 (5 bases). Per the germline V gene, CDR1 is SGHAT and CDR2 is FQNNGV. The CDR3 contains 16 residues. The V end lost 2 bases, the J end lost 5 bases, and 17 bases lay between the germline ends. CDR3 DNA: TGTGCCAGCAGCTTAAACCACCTTCTAGCAGTAGATACGCAGTATTTT. Residues: CASSLNHLLAVDTQYF.

This clone appeared a single time. In nucleotides, the CDR3 is TGTGCCAGCCGGACGGGGGGTCCCATCCACGAGCAGTACTTC. This codes for CASRTGGPIHEQYF. V gene TRBV27 combines with J gene TRBJ2-7, with 7 bases fitting TRBD2. There are 14 residues in the CDR3. J was trimmed by 5 bases and V by 8 bases; bases with no gene match: 12. Germline V CDR1 and CDR2: MNHEY, SMNVEV (reference sequence).

The CDR3 DNA follows: TGTGCCAGCAACAGAGAATCTAATGAAAAACTGTTTTTT. This sequence encodes CASNRESNEKLFF. J is TRBJ1-4 and V is TRBV5-5, with D unresolved. CDR3 length: 13 residues. Trimming left V 6 bases short and J 3 bases short, with 9 bases between. Germline CDR1 and CDR2: SGHKS and YYEKEE (reference sequence).

V and J are TRBV4-3 and TRBJ2-3; the match to TRBD2 covers 7 bases. The J segment lost 4 bases and the V segment lost 4 bases, leaving 11 bases of the junction unmatched. Per the germline V gene, CDR1 is LGHNA and CDR2 is YSLEER. The CDR3 sequence is 16 residues long. This CDR3 is CASSPSSSGGADTQYF. The CDR3 coding sequence is TGCGCCAGCAGCCCCTCATCTTCGGGAGGCGCAGATACGCAGTATTTT.

The V gene is TRBV10-1, the J gene TRBJ2-5; no clear D. V lost 6 bases and J 3 bases, leaving 2 bases between the germline ends. Germline-derived CDR1 and CDR2 are WNHNN and SYGVQD (reference sequence). The CDR3 extends over 10 amino acids. The CDR3: CASREETQYF. In DNA, the CDR3 is TGCGCCAGCAGGGAAGAGACCCAGTACTTC.

A single count supports this clone. V gene TRBV19 combines with J gene TRBJ1-1, with D possibly TRBD1 on 6 matching bases. The CDR3 extends over 15 amino acids. Germline V lookup: CDR1 LNHDA, CDR2 SQIVND (reference sequence). The V gene lost 5 bases and the J gene lost 2 bases, with 15 bases spanning the gap. DNA of the CDR3: TGTGCCAGTAGTCCGGACAGAGGATCCAACACTGAAGCTTTCTTT. It codes for CASSPDRGSNTEAFF. Full variable domain (remainder filled in from reference TRBV19 and TRBJ1-1): DGGITQSPKYLFRKEGQNVTLSCEQNLNHDAMYWYRQDPGQGLRLIYYSQIVNDFQKGDIAEGYSVSREKKESFPLTVTSAQKNPTAFYLCASSPDRGSNTEAFFGQGTRLTVV.

V is TRBV6-5 and J is TRBJ1-2; D is perhaps TRBD1 (5 bases). V lost 2 bases and J 3 bases, leaving 16 bases between the germline ends. From germline, CDR1 is MNHEY and CDR2 SVGAGI. The CDR3 consists of 16 residues. CDR3 loop: CASSYLISRGHYGYTF. In DNA, the CDR3 is TGTGCCAGCAGTTACCTTATTTCAAGGGGACACTATGGCTACACCTTC.

This sequence joins TRBV10-3 and TRBJ2-5; possibly TRBD2 for D (6 bases). This CDR3 is built from 13 residues. Germline loops: CDR1 ENHRY, CDR2 SYGVKD. Between the trimmed V and J ends, which lost 7 bases and 5 bases, there was a span of 14 bases. CDR3 in DNA: TGTGCCATCACGCGGGGCCAGGAGGAGACCCAGTACTTC. It encodes CAITRGQEETQYF.

The rearrangement uses TRBV2 and TRBJ2-5; 13 bases are a match to TRBD2. Germline loops: CDR1 SNHLY, CDR2 FYNNEI. This CDR3 spans 14 amino acids. V was pared by 6 bases and J by 4 bases, with 2 bases of the junction left unmatched. CDR3 sequence: CASRRLAGGETQYF. Here the CDR3 DNA reads TGTGCCAGCAGGCGACTAGCGGGAGGAGAGACCCAGTACTTC. The full variable domain, with the rest looked up from reference TRBV2 and TRBJ2-5, is EPEVTQTPSHQVTQMGQEVILRCVPISNHLYFYWYRQILGQKVEFLVSFYNNEISEKSEIFDDQFSVERPDGSNFTLKIRSTKLEDSAMYFCASRRLAGGETQYFGPGTRLLVL.

The chain is built from TRBV19 and TRBJ2-1; 11 nucleotides agree with TRBD1. The junction had 5 bases not matched to a gene; V was cut back by 4 bases and J by 9 bases. Germline CDR1 and CDR2: LNHDA and SQIVND (reference sequence). The CDR3 runs to 14 residues. The CDR3 coding sequence is TGTGCCAGTAGTACGGGACAGGGGGTGGGTGAGCAGTTCTTC. It translates to CASSTGQGVGEQFF. Looking up the rest from reference TRBV19 and TRBJ2-1 gives the full variable domain: DGGITQSPKYLFRKEGQNVTLSCEQNLNHDAMYWYRQDPGQGLRLIYYSQIVNDFQKGDIAEGYSVSREKKESFPLTVTSAQKNPTAFYLCASSTGQGVGEQFFGPGTRLTVL.

This chain links TRBV7-9 with TRBJ2-1; D is uncertain. Germline V gene lookup returns CDR1 SEHNR and CDR2 FQNEAQ (reference sequence). The V end was cut by 3 bases, the J end by 9 bases, with 9 bases between. The length of the CDR3 is 12 residues. For the CDR3, the DNA is TGTGCCAGCAGCTTTAAGGTCAGTGAGCAGTTCTTC. The encoded protein is CASSFKVSEQFF.

Note on this clone: The junction departs from germline at one end; a sequencing error may be responsible. The chain is built from TRBV7-7 and TRBJ1-3; the D is unclear. The CDR3 sequence is 13 residues long. The germline V gene encodes CDR1 SSHAT and CDR2 FNYEAQ (reference sequence). The CDR3 DNA sequence: TGTGCTAGCAGCCTTGACACTGGAAACACCATATATTTT. It yields the protein CASSLDTGNTIYF.

The chain carries TRBV27 and TRBJ2-1; D gene ambiguous. V was pared by 6 bases and J by 8 bases, with 20 bases between. This CDR3 contains 15 residues. Germline V lookup: CDR1 MNHEY, CDR2 SMNVEV (reference sequence). The CDR3 protein is CASSLSRSTPHEQFF. CDR3 in DNA: TGTGCCAGCAGCCTCTCGAGGTCCACCCCCCATGAGCAGTTCTTC.

The chain has TRBV27 and TRBJ1-2, with 9 bases that match TRBD1. This CDR3 is built from 18 residues. The trim removed 5 bases at V and 7 bases at J, leaving 20 bases unmatched. The germline gives CDR1 MNHEY, CDR2 SMNVEV (reference sequence). CDR3 sequence (DNA): TGTGCCAGCAGTAGAGGGTCACAGGGGGCGGTCTCGTCAGCTGGCTACACCTTC. Encoded protein: CASSRGSQGAVSSAGYTF.

This clone has only a few counts. The chain uses TRBV4-3 and TRBJ2-7; 9 bases match TRBD2. The germline V gene has CDR1 LGHNA and CDR2 YSLEER. The CDR3 runs to 15 residues. Trimming at V came to 3 bases and at J to 1 base, leaving 4 bases not matched to a gene. CDR3 sequence: CASSHIAGESYEQYF. CDR3 nucleotides: TGCGCCAGCAGCCACATAGCGGGAGAGTCCTACGAGCAGTACTTC.

The chain couples TRBV13 to TRBJ2-7, with D tentatively TRBD1 or TRBD2 (6 bases each). The CDR3 spans 17 residues. Trimming took 0 bases from V and 2 from J, leaving 17 bases between them. CDR1 and CDR2 (germline): PRHDT, FYEKMQ (reference sequence). The CDR3 loop is CASSLGSGVRGAYEQYF. DNA of the CDR3: TGTGCCAGCAGCTTAGGCTCCGGCGTAAGGGGGGCCTACGAGCAGTACTTC.

V usage is TRBV4-1 and J usage is TRBJ1-5, with 10 bases matching TRBD1. This CDR3 contains 19 residues. Per germline, CDR1 MGHRA and CDR2 YSYEKL. J gave up 1 base and V 1 base, and 10 bases lay outside the gene matches. CDR3 loop: CASSQARGVGQGSNQPQHF. DNA of the CDR3: TGCGCCAGCAGCCAAGCTAGAGGGGTGGGACAGGGGAGCAATCAGCCCCAGCATTTT.

V and J are TRBV7-2 and TRBJ2-5; 11 bases match TRBD2. Per germline, CDR1 SGHTA and CDR2 FQGNSA. This CDR3 spans 16 amino acids. V was clipped by 2 bases and J by 7 bases; unmatched bases: 9. The CDR3 sequence: CASSLLEGTSGGTQYF. For the CDR3, the DNA is TGTGCCAGCAGCTTACTTGAGGGGACTAGCGGAGGGACCCAGTACTTC.